What follows are 10 T cell receptor beta chains derived from one specimen sequenced in a study of T cell repertoires in cytomegalovirus infection (dated by TCRdb to between 2018 and 2021). The instrument was an Illumina HiSeq 1500. The raw public reads went through TCRdb reprocessing: fastp at Q25, MiXCR clone calling, in-frame beta chains kept. Identical CDR3 proteins give one entry, which carries the most common genes and DNA. This sample has hundreds of thousands of distinct CDR3 sequences in its table, and 33% of those were observed once. Of the sample, over 15% is held by the ten largest clones. The intended sense of this specimen's treatment or condition label: in vitro stimulation with specific CMV peptide epitopes to enrich CMV-specific T cells. These TCRs are of unknown antigen specificity. Sequencing was performed on cultured PBMCs, taken from culture after CMV antigen stimulation. These TCRs come from a human donor in good health (CMV status not recorded). Some clones in this sample may be carry-over from other donors' samples.

The chain recombines TRBV18 with TRBJ1-5; possible D gene TRBD1, 6 bases. This CDR3 has 15 amino acids. Trimming took 2 bases from V and 4 from J, leaving 12 bases between them. The germline gives CDR1 KGHSH, CDR2 LQKENI. The CDR3: CASSPFLGANQPQHF. In DNA form, the CDR3 reads TGTGCCAGCTCACCATTTTTGGGGGCAAATCAGCCCCAGCATTTT.

This chain uses TRBV6-1 with TRBJ2-3; D is ambiguous. Germline CDR1 is MNHNS and CDR2 is SASEGT. V lost 7 bases, J lost 4 bases, and 15 bases lay in between. The CDR3 totals 14 residues. DNA for the CDR3: TGTGCCAGCAAGCGACGGATAGACCCAGATACGCAGTATTTT. It translates to CASKRRIDPDTQYF.

This chain joins TRBV15 and TRBJ1-4; 8 bases fit TRBD1. V was clipped by 3 bases and J by 5 bases; unmatched bases: 8. Germline-derived CDR1 and CDR2 are LNHNV and YYDKDF (reference sequence). CDR3 length: 16 amino acids. DNA for the CDR3: TGTGCCACCAGCAGGGGGGACGGACAGGGCAATGAAAAACTGTTTTTT. It yields the protein CATSRGDGQGNEKLFF.

V gene TRBV12-3 or TRBV12-4 combines with J gene TRBJ2-5; D gene uncertain. Between the trimmed V and J ends, which lost 3 bases and 7 bases, there was a span of 12 bases. The CDR3 covers 13 residues. The CDR3 spells CASSFSYARTQYF. The CDR3 DNA reads TGTGCCAGCAGTTTTTCGTACGCGCGGACCCAGTACTTC.

This clonotype was counted only a few times. This sequence joins TRBV28 and TRBJ1-2; D ambiguous. With 8 bases removed from V and 6 bases from J, the gap between germline ends came to 22 bases. The CDR3 covers 15 residues. Germline assignment: CDR1 MDHEN and CDR2 SYDVKM. DNA for the CDR3: TGTGCCAGCGCTCCCGCGAAGGGCCAACTAAATGGCTACACCTTC. Translated, it gives CASAPAKGQLNGYTF.

V and J are TRBV12-3 or TRBV12-4 and TRBJ1-3; D is unresolved. V lost 6 bases and J lost 2, with 11 bases in between. The CDR3 is made up of 14 amino acids. The CDR3: CASSRGLTGNTIYF. The DNA of the CDR3 is TGTGCCAGCAGCCGAGGTCTTACTGGAAACACCATATATTTT.

CDR3 protein: CASSEIGTGGPQHF. In DNA, the CDR3 is TGTGCCAGCAGTGAAATCGGGACCGGAGGGCCCCAGCATTTT. The chain recombines TRBV2 with TRBJ1-5, with D maybe TRBD1 (5 bases). The length of the CDR3 is 14 residues. With 2 bases removed from V and 9 bases from J, the gap between germline ends came to 14 bases. Germline values: CDR1 SNHLY, CDR2 FYNNEI.

V gene TRBV4-3 combines with J gene TRBJ2-6; unclear D gene. Trimming removed 0 bases from V and 1 base from J, with 7 bases in between. Germline V lookup: CDR1 LGHNA, CDR2 YSLEER. This CDR3 contains 16 residues. The CDR3 region is CASSQDLGSGANVLTF. As DNA, the CDR3 is TGCGCCAGCAGCCAAGATTTAGGGTCTGGGGCCAACGTCCTGACTTTC.

The chain employs TRBV20-1 and TRBJ2-5; TRBD2 is a possible D gene (5 bases). The CDR3 is made up of 13 amino acids. In germline, CDR1 is DFQATT, CDR2 SNEGSKA (reference sequence). Trimming left V 4 bases short and J 2 bases short, with 11 bases between. CDR3: CSANLAEQETQYF. CDR3 in DNA: TGCAGTGCTAACCTAGCAGAACAAGAGACCCAGTACTTC.

This clonotype was counted between two and nine times. V gene TRBV7-2 combines with J gene TRBJ2-1; TRBD1 matches at 7 bases. The CDR3 runs to 17 residues. With V trimmed by 5 bases and J by 3 bases, 13 bases remained unmatched. Germline V gene data show CDR1 as SGHTA and CDR2 as FQGNSA. CDR3 loop: CASSPGPTGAYYNEQFF. CDR3 DNA sequence: TGTGCCAGCAGCCCAGGCCCTACAGGGGCCTACTACAATGAGCAGTTCTTC. Based on the CDR3 plus reference TRBV7-2 and TRBJ2-1, the full variable domain is GAGVSQSPSNKVTEKGKDVELRCDPISGHTALYWYRQSLGQGLEFLIYFQGNSAPDKSGLPSDRFSAERTGGSVSTLTIQRTQQEDSAVYLCASSPGPTGAYYNEQFFGPGTRLTVL.